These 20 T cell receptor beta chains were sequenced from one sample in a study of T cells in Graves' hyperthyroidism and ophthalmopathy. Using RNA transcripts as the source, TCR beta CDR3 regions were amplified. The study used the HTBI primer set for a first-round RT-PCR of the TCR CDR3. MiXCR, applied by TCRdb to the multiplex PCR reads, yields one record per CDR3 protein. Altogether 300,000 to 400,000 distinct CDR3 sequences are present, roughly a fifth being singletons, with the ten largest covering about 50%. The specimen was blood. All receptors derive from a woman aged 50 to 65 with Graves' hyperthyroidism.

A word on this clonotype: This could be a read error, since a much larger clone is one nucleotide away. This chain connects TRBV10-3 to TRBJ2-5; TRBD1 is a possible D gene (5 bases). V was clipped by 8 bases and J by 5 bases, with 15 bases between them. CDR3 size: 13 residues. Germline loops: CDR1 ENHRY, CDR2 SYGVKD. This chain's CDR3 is CAIGVGVGETQYF. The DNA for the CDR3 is TGTGCCATCGGTGTAGGGGTCGGGGAGACCCAGTACTTC.

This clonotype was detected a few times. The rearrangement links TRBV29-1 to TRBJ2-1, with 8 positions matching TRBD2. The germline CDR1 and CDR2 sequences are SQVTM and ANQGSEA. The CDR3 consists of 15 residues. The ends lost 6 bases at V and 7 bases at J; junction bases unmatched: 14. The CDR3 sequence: CSVISGRTVINEQFF. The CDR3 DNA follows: TGCAGCGTAATAAGCGGGAGAACGGTTATAAATGAGCAGTTCTTC.

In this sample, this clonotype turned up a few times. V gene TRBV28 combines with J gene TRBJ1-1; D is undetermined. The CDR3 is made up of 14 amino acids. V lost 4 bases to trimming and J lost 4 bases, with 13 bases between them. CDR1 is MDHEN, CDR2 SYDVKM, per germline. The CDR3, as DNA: TGTGCCAGCAGTTGGAGGGTCTGGGGCACTGAAGCTTTCTTT. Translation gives CASSWRVWGTEAFF.

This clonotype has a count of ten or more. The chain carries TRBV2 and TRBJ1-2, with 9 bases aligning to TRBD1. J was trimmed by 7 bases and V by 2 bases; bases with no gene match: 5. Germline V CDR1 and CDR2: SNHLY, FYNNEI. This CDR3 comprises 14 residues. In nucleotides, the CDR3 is TGTGCCAGCAGTGAATCGGACAGGGGTTTTGGCTACACCTTC. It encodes CASSESDRGFGYTF.

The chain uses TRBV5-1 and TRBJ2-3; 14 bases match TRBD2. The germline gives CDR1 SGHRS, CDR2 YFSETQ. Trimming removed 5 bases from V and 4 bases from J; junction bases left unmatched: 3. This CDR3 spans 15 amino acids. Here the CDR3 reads CASRQTSGRADTQYF. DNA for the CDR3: TGCGCCAGCAGGCAGACTAGCGGGAGGGCAGATACGCAGTATTTT. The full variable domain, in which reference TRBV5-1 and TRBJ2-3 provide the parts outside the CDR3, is KAGVTQTPRYLIKTRGQQVTLSCSPISGHRSVSWYQQTPGQGLQFLFEYFSETQRNKGNFPGRFSGRQFSNSRSEMNVSTLELGDSALYLCASRQTSGRADTQYFGPGTRLTVL.

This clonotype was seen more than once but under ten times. The CDR3 bases are TGTGCCAGCAGCGTTTCAGGGGTGGTCGACAATGAGCAGTTCTTC. It encodes CASSVSGVVDNEQFF. The chain has TRBV9 and TRBJ2-1; tentatively, D is TRBD1 (6 bases). The length of the CDR3 is 15 residues. Trimming removed 2 bases at V and 5 bases at J, with 14 bases between. Germline V gene data show CDR1 as SGDLS and CDR2 as YYNGEE. The whole variable domain, filled in from reference TRBV9 and TRBJ2-1, reads DSGVTQTPKHLITATGQRVTLRCSPRSGDLSVYWYQQSLDQGLQFLIQYYNGEERAKGNILERFSAQQFPDLHSELNLSSLELGDSALYFCASSVSGVVDNEQFFGPGTRLTVL.

CDR3: CASASSLSYEQYF. CDR3 coding DNA: TGTGCCAGCGCGTCTAGCTTGTCCTACGAGCAGTACTTC. J is TRBJ2-7 and V is TRBV28; D may be TRBD2 (5 bases). Germline V gene data show CDR1 as MDHEN and CDR2 as SYDVKM. Trimming removed 8 bases from V and 1 base from J, with 12 bases in between. This CDR3 has 13 amino acids.

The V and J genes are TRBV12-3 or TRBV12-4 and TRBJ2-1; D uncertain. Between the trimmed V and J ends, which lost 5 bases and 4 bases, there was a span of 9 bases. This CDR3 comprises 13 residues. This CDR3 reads CASSHDSYNEQFF. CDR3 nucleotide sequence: TGTGCCAGCAGTCACGACTCGTACAATGAGCAGTTCTTC.

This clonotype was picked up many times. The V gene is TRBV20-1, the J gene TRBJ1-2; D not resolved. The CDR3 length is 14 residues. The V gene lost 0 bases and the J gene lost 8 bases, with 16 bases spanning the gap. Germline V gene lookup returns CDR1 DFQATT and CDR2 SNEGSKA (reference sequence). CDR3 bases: TGCAGTGCTAGAGATACAGTCATATCTATGGGCTACACCTTC. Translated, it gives CSARDTVISMGYTF.

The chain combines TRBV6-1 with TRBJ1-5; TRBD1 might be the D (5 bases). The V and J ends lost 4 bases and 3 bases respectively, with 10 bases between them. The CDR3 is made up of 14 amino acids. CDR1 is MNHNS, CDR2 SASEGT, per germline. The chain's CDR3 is CASSVRQNNQPQHF. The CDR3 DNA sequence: TGTGCCAGCAGTGTTCGACAGAACAATCAGCCCCAGCATTTT.

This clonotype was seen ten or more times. The CDR3 spells CASSPSLAGVYNEQFF. In nucleotides, the CDR3 is TGTGCCAGCAGCCCCTCCTTAGCGGGAGTTTACAATGAGCAGTTCTTC. The chain uses TRBV7-8 and TRBJ2-1; the match to TRBD2 covers 9 bases. Germline CDR1 is SGHVS and CDR2 is FQNEAQ. The V gene end was trimmed by 5 bases and the J gene end by 4 bases; junction bases not matched to a gene: 9. There are 16 residues in the CDR3.

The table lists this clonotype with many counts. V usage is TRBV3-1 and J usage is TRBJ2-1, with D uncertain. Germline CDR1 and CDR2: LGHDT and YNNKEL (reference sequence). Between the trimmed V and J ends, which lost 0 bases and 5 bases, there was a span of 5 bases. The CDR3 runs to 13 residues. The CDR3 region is CASSQDWDNEQFF. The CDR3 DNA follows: TGTGCCAGCAGCCAAGACTGGGACAATGAGCAGTTCTTC.

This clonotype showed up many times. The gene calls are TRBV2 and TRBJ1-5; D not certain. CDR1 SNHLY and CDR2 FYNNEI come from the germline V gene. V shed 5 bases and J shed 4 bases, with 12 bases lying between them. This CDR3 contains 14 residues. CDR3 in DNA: TGTGCCAGCAGTTCCCGGGTCCTTAATCAGCCCCAGCATTTT. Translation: CASSSRVLNQPQHF.

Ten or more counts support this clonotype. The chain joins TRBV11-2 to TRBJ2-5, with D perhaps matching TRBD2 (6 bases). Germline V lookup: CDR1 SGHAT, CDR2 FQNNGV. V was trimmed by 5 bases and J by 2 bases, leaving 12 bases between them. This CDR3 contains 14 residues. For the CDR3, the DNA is TGTGCCAGCAGCACCGGGACTCTTCAAGAGACCCAGTACTTC. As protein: CASSTGTLQETQYF.

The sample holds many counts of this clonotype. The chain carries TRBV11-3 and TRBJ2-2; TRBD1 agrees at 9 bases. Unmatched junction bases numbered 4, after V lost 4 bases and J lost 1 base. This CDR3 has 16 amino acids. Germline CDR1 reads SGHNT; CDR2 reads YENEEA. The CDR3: CASSSPGQGNTGELFF. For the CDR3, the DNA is TGTGCCAGCAGCTCCCCGGGACAGGGGAACACCGGGGAGCTGTTTTTT.

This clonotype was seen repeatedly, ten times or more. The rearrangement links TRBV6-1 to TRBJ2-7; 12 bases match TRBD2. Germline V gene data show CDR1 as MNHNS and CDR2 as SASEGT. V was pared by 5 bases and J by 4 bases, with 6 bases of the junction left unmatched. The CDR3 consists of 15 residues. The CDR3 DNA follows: TGTGCCAGCAGTACCAGGACTAGCGGGGAATACGAGCAGTACTTC. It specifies CASSTRTSGEYEQYF.

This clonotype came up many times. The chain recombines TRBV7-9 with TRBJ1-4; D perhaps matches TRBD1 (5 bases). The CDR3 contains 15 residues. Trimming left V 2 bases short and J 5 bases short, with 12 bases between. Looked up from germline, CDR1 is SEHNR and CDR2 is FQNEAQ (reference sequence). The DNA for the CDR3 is TGTGCCAGCAGCTTAAAGGGGTCAGGGAATGAAAAACTGTTTTTT. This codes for CASSLKGSGNEKLFF.

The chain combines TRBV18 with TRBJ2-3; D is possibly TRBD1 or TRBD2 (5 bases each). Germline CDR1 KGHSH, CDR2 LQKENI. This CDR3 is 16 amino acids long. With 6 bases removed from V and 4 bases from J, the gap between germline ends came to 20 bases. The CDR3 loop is CASSRSRDPGADTQYF. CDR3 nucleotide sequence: TGTGCCAGCTCGCGTAGCCGGGACCCTGGCGCAGATACGCAGTATTTT. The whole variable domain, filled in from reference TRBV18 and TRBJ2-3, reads NAGVMQNPRHLVRRRGQEARLRCSPMKGHSHVYWYRQLPEEGLKFMVYLQKENIIDESGMPKERFSAEFPKEGPSILRIQQVVRGDSAAYFCASSRSRDPGADTQYFGPGTRLTVL.

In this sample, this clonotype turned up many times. The CDR3 nucleotides read TGCGCCAGCAGCTTGGACACGAACAGGGTATCACCCCTCCACTTT. Its protein is CASSLDTNRVSPLHF. This chain uses TRBV5-1 with TRBJ1-6; the D gene is possibly TRBD1 (6 bases). With 0 bases removed from V and 10 bases from J, the gap between germline ends came to 14 bases. The germline V gene encodes CDR1 SGHRS and CDR2 YFSETQ. The CDR3 is 15 residues long.

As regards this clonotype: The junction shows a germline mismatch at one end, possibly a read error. The CDR3: CASSSGLAGGKTQYF. CDR3 DNA: TGTGCTAGCAGCTCCGGACTAGCGGGAGGAAAGACCCAGTACTTC. The V call is TRBV7-7, the J call TRBJ2-5, with 14 bases aligning to TRBD2. The CDR3 sequence is 15 residues long. The germline gives CDR1 SSHAT, CDR2 FNYEAQ (reference sequence).